A single sample is the source of the 14 T cell receptor beta chains below, sequenced in a study of T cells after yellow fever vaccination. TCRdb analysed the 5' RACE reads with MiXCR anew, one entry per CDR3 protein. The sample lists 550,000 or so distinct CDR3 sequences; 15% to 20% were seen once. This specimen was PBMCs, taken 15 days after the yellow fever booster vaccination. Receptors originate from a man aged 25-40 years who received the YFV17D yellow fever vaccine.

J is TRBJ2-5 and V is TRBV6-2 or TRBV6-3, with D possibly being TRBD1 (6 bases). V lost 9 bases and J lost 2, with 16 bases in between. This CDR3 has 14 residues. CDR1 and CDR2 from the germline V gene are MNHEY and SVGEGT. The DNA for the CDR3 is TGTGCCAGTTCCAGACAGGTCCTTCAAGAGACCCAGTACTTC. It is translated as CASSRQVLQETQYF.

This clonotype has more than one count but fewer than ten. CDR3 coding DNA: TGTGCCAGCAGTTACTCGAGGTACCAGGGAGACACCGGGGAGCTGTTTTTT. Protein sequence: CASSYSRYQGDTGELFF. The chain uses TRBV6-5 and TRBJ2-2, with D perhaps TRBD1 or TRBD2 (5 bases each). There are 17 residues in the CDR3. Germline V gives CDR1 MNHEY, CDR2 SVGAGI. V was clipped by 0 bases and J by 3 bases, with 14 bases between them.

This clonotype was detected a few times. The gene calls are TRBV7-2 and TRBJ2-1; D remains unclear. This CDR3 contains 12 residues. The V end was cut by 3 bases, the J end by 7 bases, with 7 bases between. Germline assignment: CDR1 SGHTA and CDR2 FQGNSA. CDR3 loop: CASSFMGNEQFF. CDR3 nucleotide sequence: TGTGCCAGCAGCTTTATGGGGAATGAGCAGTTCTTC.

This clonotype turned up a few times. The chain carries TRBV18 and TRBJ2-1; D call uncertain. This CDR3 has 13 amino acids. Trimming cost V 6 bases and J 4 bases, with 10 bases left between them. Germline V lookup: CDR1 KGHSH, CDR2 LQKENI. CDR3 in DNA: TGTGCCAGCTCCCAGCAGATTTACAATGAGCAGTTCTTC. It codes for CASSQQIYNEQFF.

The J gene is TRBJ2-5, the V gene TRBV20-1; 7 nucleotides align to TRBD2. The junction had 3 bases not matched to a gene; V was cut back by 5 bases and J by 3 bases. The CDR3 totals 12 residues. Germline assignment: CDR1 DFQATT and CDR2 SNEGSKA (reference sequence). The CDR3 spells CSAGLGEETQYF. CDR3 sequence (DNA): TGCAGTGCTGGACTAGGGGAAGAGACCCAGTACTTC.

In this sample, this clonotype turned up a few times. V and J are TRBV7-6 and TRBJ2-1; TRBD1 matches 7 bases. The V gene end was trimmed by 3 bases and the J gene end by 5 bases; junction bases not matched to a gene: 10. The CDR3 spans 16 residues. Germline CDR1 reads SGHVS; CDR2 reads FNYEAQ. This CDR3 reads CASSFTPGQPDNEQFF. In DNA, the CDR3 is TGTGCCAGCAGCTTTACACCGGGACAGCCCGACAATGAGCAGTTCTTC.

This clonotype has more than one count but fewer than ten. The rearrangement uses TRBV5-4 and TRBJ1-2; TRBD1 matches 7 bases. The germline V gene has CDR1 SGHNT and CDR2 YYREEE (reference sequence). The CDR3 runs to 14 residues. V lost 3 bases, J lost 6 bases, and 8 bases stayed unmatched. CDR3 protein: CASSSSDRVDGYTF. The CDR3 region has the DNA TGTGCCAGCAGCTCGTCTGACAGGGTTGATGGCTACACCTTC.

This clonotype was found many times. The chain links TRBV9 to TRBJ2-2; D is perhaps TRBD2 (6 bases). This CDR3 region has 16 residues. With 0 bases removed from V and 2 bases from J, the gap between germline ends came to 11 bases. Per germline, CDR1 SGDLS and CDR2 YYNGEE. The CDR3 bases are TGTGCCAGCAGCGTAGGTGGGCGGGGTAACACCGGGGAGCTGTTTTTT. It encodes CASSVGGRGNTGELFF.

The CDR3 nucleotides read TGTGCCAGCAGTCCCTGGGGAGCGGGAAGGGGGGATACGCAGTATTTT. Protein product: CASSPWGAGRGDTQYF. This rearrangement joins TRBV12-3 or TRBV12-4 to TRBJ2-3; D is perhaps TRBD2 (7 bases). This CDR3 has 16 residues. Between the trimmed V and J ends, which lost 5 bases and 6 bases, there was a span of 21 bases.

This clonotype has a handful of counts. This chain connects TRBV29-1 to TRBJ1-2; D uncertain. The V and J ends lost 6 bases and 6 bases respectively, with 5 bases between them. The CDR3 has 9 amino acids. Germline CDR1 SQVTM, CDR2 ANQGSEA. CDR3 DNA sequence: TGCAGCGTGGAGAATGGCTACACCTTC. It codes for CSVENGYTF.

This clonotype was picked up many times. J is TRBJ2-5 and V is TRBV23-1; D is undetermined. TRBV23-1 is annotated as an ORF whose role is uncertain. With 2 bases removed from V and 5 bases from J, the gap between germline ends came to 9 bases. The CDR3 extends over 13 amino acids. CDR3 bases: TGCGCCAGCAGTCAACCACCCAGGGAGACCCAGTACTTC. The encoded protein is CASSQPPRETQYF.

The chain uses TRBV6-5 and TRBJ2-1, with D tentatively TRBD2 (5 bases). V was trimmed by 2 bases and J by 5 bases, leaving 13 bases between them. This CDR3 is built from 15 residues. Germline V gene sequence: CDR1 MNHEY, CDR2 SVGAGI. The CDR3 region has the DNA TGTGCCAGCAGTTACGCGCGGGCCGTGAACAATGAGCAGTTCTTC. Residues: CASSYARAVNNEQFF.

This clonotype was picked up many times. This chain uses TRBV5-1 with TRBJ2-1, with 11 positions matching TRBD2. Germline CDR1 SGHRS, CDR2 YFSETQ. The CDR3 consists of 16 residues. V shed 4 bases, J shed 4 bases, and the junction held 7 bases outside the gene matches. The CDR3 spells CASSPELAGVYNEQFF. The CDR3 bases are TGCGCCAGCAGCCCGGAACTAGCGGGGGTTTACAATGAGCAGTTCTTC.

This clonotype was observed a handful of times. The genes are TRBV3-1 and TRBJ2-7; D ambiguous. The CDR3 covers 14 residues. The V and J ends lost 4 bases and 0 bases respectively, with 10 bases between them. CDR1 and CDR2 from the germline V gene are LGHDT and YNNKEL (reference sequence). Here the CDR3 reads CASSPVVSSYEQYF. The CDR3 coding sequence is TGTGCCAGCAGCCCTGTAGTTAGCTCCTACGAGCAGTACTTC.